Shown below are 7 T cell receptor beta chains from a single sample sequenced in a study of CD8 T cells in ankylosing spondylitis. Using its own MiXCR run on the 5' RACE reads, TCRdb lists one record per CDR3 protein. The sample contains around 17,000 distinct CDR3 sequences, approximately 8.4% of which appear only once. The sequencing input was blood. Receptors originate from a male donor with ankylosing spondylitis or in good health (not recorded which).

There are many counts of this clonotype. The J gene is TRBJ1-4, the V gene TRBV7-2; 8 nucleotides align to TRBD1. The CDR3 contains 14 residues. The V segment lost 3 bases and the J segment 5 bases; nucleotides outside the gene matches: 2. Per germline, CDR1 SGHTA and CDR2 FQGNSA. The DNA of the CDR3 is TGTGCCAGCAGCTTGGACAGGGAAAATGAAAAACTGTTTTTT. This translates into CASSLDRENEKLFF.

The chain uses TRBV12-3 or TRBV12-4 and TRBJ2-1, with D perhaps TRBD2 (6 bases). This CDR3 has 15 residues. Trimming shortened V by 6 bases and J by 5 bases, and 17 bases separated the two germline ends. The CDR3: CASSHSGILDNEQFF. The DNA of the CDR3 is TGTGCCAGCAGCCATAGCGGAATCCTTGACAATGAGCAGTTCTTC.

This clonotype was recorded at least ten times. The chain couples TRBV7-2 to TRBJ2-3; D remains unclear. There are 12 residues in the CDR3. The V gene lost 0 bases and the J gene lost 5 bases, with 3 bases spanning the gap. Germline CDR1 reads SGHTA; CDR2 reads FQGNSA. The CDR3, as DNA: TGTGCCAGCAGCTTAGCAGTAGATACGCAGTATTTT. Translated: CASSLAVDTQYF. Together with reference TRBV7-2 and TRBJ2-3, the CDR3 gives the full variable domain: GAGVSQSPSNKVTEKGKDVELRCDPISGHTALYWYRQSLGQGLEFLIYFQGNSAPDKSGLPSDRFSAERTGGSVSTLTIQRTQQEDSAVYLCASSLAVDTQYFGPGTRLTVL.

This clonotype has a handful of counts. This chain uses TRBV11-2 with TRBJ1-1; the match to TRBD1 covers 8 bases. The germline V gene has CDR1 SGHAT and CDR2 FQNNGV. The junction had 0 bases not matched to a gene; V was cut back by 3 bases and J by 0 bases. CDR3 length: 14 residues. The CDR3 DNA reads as TGTGCCAGCAGCTTGGGACAGGTGAACACTGAAGCTTTCTTT. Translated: CASSLGQVNTEAFF.

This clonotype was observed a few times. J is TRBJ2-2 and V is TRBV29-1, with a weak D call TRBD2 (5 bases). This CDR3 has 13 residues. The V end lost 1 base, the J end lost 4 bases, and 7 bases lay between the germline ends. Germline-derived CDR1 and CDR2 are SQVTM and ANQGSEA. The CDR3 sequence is CSVEVRGTGELFF. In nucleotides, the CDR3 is TGCAGCGTTGAAGTCCGGGGCACCGGGGAGCTGTTTTTT.

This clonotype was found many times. CDR3 amino acids: CASSQGRSTDTQYF. The CDR3 DNA reads TGTGCCAGCAGCCAGGGGCGGAGCACAGATACGCAGTATTTT. This chain links TRBV11-3 with TRBJ2-3; D is perhaps TRBD1 (6 bases). Germline-derived CDR1 and CDR2 are SGHNT and YENEEA. The CDR3 consists of 14 residues. The V and J ends lost 5 bases and 0 bases respectively, with 9 bases between them.

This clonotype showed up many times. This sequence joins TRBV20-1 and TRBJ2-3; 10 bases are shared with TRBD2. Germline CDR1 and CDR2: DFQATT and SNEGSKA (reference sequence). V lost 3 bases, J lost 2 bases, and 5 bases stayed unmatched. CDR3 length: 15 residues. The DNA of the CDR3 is TGCAGTGCTAGTCGGACTAGCGGCAACACAGATACGCAGTATTTT. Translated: CSASRTSGNTDTQYF.